This TCR beta chain was sequenced during a study of technical replicates of blood from a few donors. Assay used: immunoSEQ multiplex PCR; TCRdb lists only in-frame clones, some missing. The table shows about 72,000 clones, with roughly 89% occurring only once. Germline CDR1 is SGHNT and CDR2 is YYREEE (reference sequence). The CDR3 consists of 14 residues. Germline trimming cut 0 bases from V and 3 bases from J; bases unmatched to any gene: 3. The sequencing sample was made of T cells isolated from PBMCs. The TCR originated in a human donor in good health. V gene TRBV5-4 combines with J gene TRBJ2-7, with 7 bases that match TRBD1. The CDR3 spells CASSLAGGGYEQYF. CDR3 sequence (DNA): TGTGCCAGCAGCTTGGCAGGGGGTGGCTACGAGCAGTACTTC.